Listed below are T cell receptor beta chains from one sample, sequenced in a study of CD8+ T cells in alopecia areata. TCRdb keeps only in-frame clones here, not all; method: immunoSEQ multiplex PCR. Of under 350,000 clones in the sample, roughly 60% were seen once. The sequenced sample was CD4+ T cells sorted from blood, obtained at week 24, from a patient treated with tofacitinib. These receptors all come from a human donor with alopecia areata. CDR3s include the opening cysteine and the closing phenylalanine or tryptophan. Fields, in order: D gene, J gene, clone size, V gene, CDR3 protein, CDR3 DNA. The D gene is left open where the match is weak. Rows give clone size only sometimes, using once, few, many, or a class for an expanded clone.

.	TRBJ2-7	.	TRBV4-2	CASSHLGKGSPTYEQYF	TGTGCCAGCAGCCACCTAGGCAAGGGCTCTCCTACCTACGAGCAGTACTTC
.	TRBJ2-2	.	TRBV7-2	CASSLGLHWNTGELFF	TGTGCCAGCAGCCTGGGCTTACACTGGAACACCGGGGAGCTGTTTTTT
.	TRBJ2-1	.	TRBV7-2	CASSSPPLGNEQFF	TGTGCCAGCAGCTCTCCCCCCTTGGGCAATGAGCAGTTCTTC
.	TRBJ2-1	.	TRBV4-2	CASSQDQGKQFF	TGTGCCAGCAGCCAAGATCAGGGTAAGCAGTTCTTC
.	TRBJ1-1	.	TRBV6-1	CASSLLNTEAFF	TGTGCCAGCAGTCTGTTGAACACTGAAGCTTTCTTT
TRBD1	TRBJ2-7	.	TRBV2	CASSDPGQGILEQYF	TGTGCCAGCAGTGACCCGGGACAGGGGATACTCGAGCAGTACTTC
.	TRBJ2-1	.	TRBV30	CAWSAGSYEQFF	TGTGCCTGGAGTGCCGGTTCCTATGAGCAGTTCTTC
.	TRBJ1-5	few	TRBV5-1	CASRITGDSNQPQHF	TGCGCCAGCAGGATCACAGGAGATAGCAATCAGCCCCAGCATTTT
TRBD1	TRBJ1-1	.	TRBV4-1	CASSGWTGPNTEAFF	TGCGCCAGCAGCGGATGGACAGGGCCAAACACTGAAGCTTTCTTT
.	TRBJ2-1	few	TRBV5-4	CASSFTGGYNEQFF	TGTGCCAGCAGCTTTACCGGGGGCTACAATGAGCAGTTCTTC
TRBD2	TRBJ2-5	once	TRBV27	CASKREEQETQYF	TGTGCCAGCAAGCGGGAGGAGCAAGAGACCCAGTACTTC
.	TRBJ2-3	few	TRBV6-1	CASLRDGTDTQYF	TGTGCCAGCCTCCGGGACGGCACAGATACGCAGTATTTT
.	TRBJ1-3	few	TRBV6-5	CASRRISGNTIYF	TGTGCCAGCAGAAGAATCTCTGGAAACACCATATATTTT
.	TRBJ2-2	.	TRBV6-6	CASSPRGPPTGELFF	TGTGCCAGCAGTCCCAGGGGCCCCCCCACCGGGGAGCTGTTTTTT
.	TRBJ2-1	.	TRBV29-1	CSVEESGGSEQFF	TGCAGCGTTGAAGAATCGGGGGGCAGTGAGCAGTTCTTC
.	TRBJ1-1	.	TRBV7-2	CASSLRPAGGVTDTEAFF	TGTGCCAGCAGCTTACGGCCCGCCGGGGGAGTGACTGACACTGAAGCTTTCTTT
.	TRBJ2-5	.	TRBV9	CASSGGGPYQETQYF	TGTGCCAGCAGCGGGGGGGGGCCCTACCAAGAGACCCAGTACTTC
.	TRBJ1-6	few	TRBV29-1	CSVADSAYNSPLHF	TGCAGCGTTGCGGACAGCGCCTATAATTCACCCCTCCACTTT
.	TRBJ2-5	.	TRBV7-7	CASSPPGEETQYF	TGTGCTAGCAGCCCCCCCGGGGAAGAGACCCAGTACTTC
.	TRBJ2-5	.	TRBV2	CASSPVAETQYF	TGTGCCAGCAGCCCCGTCGCGGAGACCCAGTACTTC
TRBD1	TRBJ2-1	.	TRBV7-3	CASSLSRGRNEQFF	TGTGCCAGCAGCTTAAGCAGGGGGCGAAATGAGCAGTTCTTC
TRBD1	TRBJ2-7	.	TRBV25-1	CASSDTGGYEQYF	TGTGCCAGCAGTGATACAGGGGGCTACGAGCAGTACTTC
.	TRBJ1-6	.	TRBV30	CAWSANVSPLHF	TGTGCCTGGAGTGCAAACGTCTCACCCCTCCACTTT
.	TRBJ1-2	.	TRBV25-1	CASREREGYTF	TGTGCCAGCAGGGAGAGGGAAGGCTACACCTTC
TRBD2	TRBJ2-1	.	TRBV27	CASGGLAVYNEQFF	TGTGCCAGCGGAGGACTAGCGGTATACAATGAGCAGTTCTTC
.	TRBJ1-2	.	TRBV6-7	CASSVRERYGYTF	TGTGCCAGCAGTGTACGAGAAAGATATGGCTACACCTTC